This TCR beta chain appears in the sequencing data of a study of shared clonotypes between healthy human individuals. Study overall: Researchers assigned three CD4 naive, three CD4 memory, two CD8 naive and one CD8 memory plate to each donor. Study results and caveats: Donor clonotype sharing was expected to depend on sequencing depth. Non-shared clonotypes showed lower generation probabilities than clonotypes common to all four donors. Sorted-subset sequencing, rarefaction showed, was incomplete despite large depth.

Naive CD8 populations comprised CD45RO-negative cells positively selected for CCR7, excluding terminally differentiated effector memory CD45RA+ cells. To note about this clone: Its specificity is not known. The same CDR3 is also encoded by other DNA sequences in this sample.

The method was immunoSEQ multiplex PCR; TCRdb's version includes in-frame clones alone and lacks a portion of them. The sample carries just over 2,000,000 clones, approximately 94% recorded once. The receptor's source is a man aged 18 to 35 in good health. Sequenced: naive CD8+ T cells sorted from blood.

As DNA, the CDR3 is TGCAGCGTAGACAGGAACACTGAAGCTTTCTTT. This gives the protein CSVDRNTEAFF. The V call is TRBV29-1, the J call TRBJ1-1; D is possibly TRBD1 (5 bases). Germline V gene sequence: CDR1 SQVTM, CDR2 ANQGSEA. V dropped 6 bases and J dropped 1 base, with 6 bases sitting between them. The CDR3 runs 11 residues. Full variable domain (remainder filled in from reference TRBV29-1 and TRBJ1-1): SAVISQKPSRDICQRGTSLTIQCQVDSQVTMMFWYRQQPGQSLTLIATANQGSEATYESGFVIDKFPISRPNLTFSTLTVSNMSPEDSSIYLCSVDRNTEAFFGQGTRLTVV.